This T cell receptor beta chain stems from a study of blood T cell repertoires in COVID-19. Study details: Researchers got acute and convalescent COVID-19 samples from the United States, Italy and Spain. From T cells, B-cell-depleted T cells, or PBMCs came the material, which was cDNA or gDNA.

Germline CDR1 is LGHDT and CDR2 is YNNKEL (reference sequence). Trimming pared 0 bases from V and 4 bases from J, leaving 4 bases between. The CDR3 length is 13 residues. Per the original methods: Amplified reference gene primers provided the basis for estimating nucleated cell counts. The protocol was immunoSEQ multiplex PCR, while the TCRdb copy is restricted to in-frame clones and leaves out a portion. Clone size and V and J calls were adopted from that table, with D and trimming inferred from the DNA. The sample holds over 60,000 clones, 70% to 80% seen once. This sequence was found in a man at least 80 years old with active or convalescent COVID-19. The chain is built from TRBV3-1 (or the pseudogene TRBV3-2) and TRBJ1-5; no reliable D call. Material for sequencing was peripheral blood. CDR3 DNA sequence: TGTGCCAGCAGCCAAGATAGAAATCAGCCCCAGCATTTT. Translating gives CASSQDRNQPQHF.